This T cell receptor beta chain is from a study of molecular identifiers for immune sequencing clone quantification. Background on the study: With replicates, the RNA of roughly 20,000 or 100,000 naive CD8 cells was split five ways and four were sequenced.

Regarding the study as a whole: Among effectors, clones above 20 RNA copies held over 97% of molecules; among naive cells, under 1%.

A CD8+CD4-CCR7+CD45RA+ phenotype served as the sorting definition for naive CD8 T cells. The authors built bulk TCR libraries by previously described methods with listed TCR primers. A single record per CDR3 protein comes from TCRdb applying MiXCR to the PCR reads. The sample includes more than 450,000 distinct CDR3 sequences, about 25% of them seen just once. This CDR3 has 15 residues. CDR1 MGHRA and CDR2 YSYEKL come from the germline V gene. Trimming took off 0 bases at V and 1 base at J, with 9 bases between the two ends. This clonotype was seen at least ten times. Its target is unknown. This chain links TRBV4-1 with TRBJ2-5; D gene ambiguous. Sequencing was performed on naive CD8+ T cells from blood, with Jurkat cell RNA spiked in. The subset denotes: FACS-sorted CD8+CD4-CCR7+CD45RA+ naive T cells. The source of this sequence is a human donor in good health. Some libraries in this study had Jurkat cell RNA spiked in. CDR3 in DNA: TGCGCCAGCAGCCAAGATCCCGGAGCCCAAGAGACCCAGTACTTC. Its protein is CASSQDPGAQETQYF.